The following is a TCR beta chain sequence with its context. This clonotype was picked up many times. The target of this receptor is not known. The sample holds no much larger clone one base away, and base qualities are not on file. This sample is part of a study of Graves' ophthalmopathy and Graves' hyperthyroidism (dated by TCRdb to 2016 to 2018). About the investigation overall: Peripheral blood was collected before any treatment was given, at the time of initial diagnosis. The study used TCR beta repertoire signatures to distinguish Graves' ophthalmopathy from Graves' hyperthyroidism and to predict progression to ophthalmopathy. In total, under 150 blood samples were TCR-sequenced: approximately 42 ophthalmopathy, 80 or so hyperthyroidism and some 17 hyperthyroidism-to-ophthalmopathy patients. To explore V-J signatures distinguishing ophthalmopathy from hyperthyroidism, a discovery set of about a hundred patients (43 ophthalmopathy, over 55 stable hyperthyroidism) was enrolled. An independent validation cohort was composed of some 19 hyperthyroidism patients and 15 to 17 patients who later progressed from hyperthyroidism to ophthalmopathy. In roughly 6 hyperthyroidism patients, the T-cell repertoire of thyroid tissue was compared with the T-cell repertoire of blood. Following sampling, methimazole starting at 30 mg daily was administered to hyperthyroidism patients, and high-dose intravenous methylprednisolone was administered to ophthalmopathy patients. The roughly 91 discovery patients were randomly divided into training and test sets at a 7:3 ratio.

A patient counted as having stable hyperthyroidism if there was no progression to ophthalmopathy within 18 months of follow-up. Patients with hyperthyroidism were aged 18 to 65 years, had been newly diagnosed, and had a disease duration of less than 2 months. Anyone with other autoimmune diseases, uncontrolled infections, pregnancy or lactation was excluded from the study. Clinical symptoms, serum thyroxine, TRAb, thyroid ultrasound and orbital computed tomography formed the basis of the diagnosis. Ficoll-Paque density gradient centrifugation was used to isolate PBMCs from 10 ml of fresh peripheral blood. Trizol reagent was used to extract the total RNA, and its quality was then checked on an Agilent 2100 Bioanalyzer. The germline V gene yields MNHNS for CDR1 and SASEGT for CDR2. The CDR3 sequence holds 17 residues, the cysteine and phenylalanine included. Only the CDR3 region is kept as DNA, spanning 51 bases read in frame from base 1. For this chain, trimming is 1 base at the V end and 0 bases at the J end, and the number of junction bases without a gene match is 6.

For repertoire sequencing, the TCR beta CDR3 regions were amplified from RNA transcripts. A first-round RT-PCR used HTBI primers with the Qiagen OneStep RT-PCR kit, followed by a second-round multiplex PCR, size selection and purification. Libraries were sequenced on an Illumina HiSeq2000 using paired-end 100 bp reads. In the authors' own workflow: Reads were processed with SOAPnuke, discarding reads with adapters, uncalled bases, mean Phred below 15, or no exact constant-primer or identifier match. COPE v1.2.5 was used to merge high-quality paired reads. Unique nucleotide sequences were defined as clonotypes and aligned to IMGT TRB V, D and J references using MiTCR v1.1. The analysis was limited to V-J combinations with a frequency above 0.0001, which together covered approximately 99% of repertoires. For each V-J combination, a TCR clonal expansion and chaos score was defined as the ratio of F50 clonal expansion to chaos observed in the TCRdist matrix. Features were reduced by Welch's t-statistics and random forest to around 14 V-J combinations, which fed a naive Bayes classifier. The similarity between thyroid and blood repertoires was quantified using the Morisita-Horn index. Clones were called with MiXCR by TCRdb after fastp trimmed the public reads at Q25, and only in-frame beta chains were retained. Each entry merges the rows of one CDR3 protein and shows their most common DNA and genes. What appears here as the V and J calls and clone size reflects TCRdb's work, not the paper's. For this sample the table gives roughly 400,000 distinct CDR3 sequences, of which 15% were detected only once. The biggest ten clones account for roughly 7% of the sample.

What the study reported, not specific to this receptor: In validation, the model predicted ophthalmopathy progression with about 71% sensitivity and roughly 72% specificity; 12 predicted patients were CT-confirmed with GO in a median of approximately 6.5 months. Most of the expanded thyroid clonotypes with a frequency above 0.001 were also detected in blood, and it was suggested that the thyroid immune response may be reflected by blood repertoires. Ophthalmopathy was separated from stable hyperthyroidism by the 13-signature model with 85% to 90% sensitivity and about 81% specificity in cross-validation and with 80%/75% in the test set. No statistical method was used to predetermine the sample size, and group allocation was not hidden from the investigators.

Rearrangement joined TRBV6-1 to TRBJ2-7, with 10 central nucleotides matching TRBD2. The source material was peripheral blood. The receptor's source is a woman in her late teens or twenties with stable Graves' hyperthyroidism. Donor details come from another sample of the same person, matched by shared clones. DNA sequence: TGTGCCAGCAGTGAAGTGCTAGCGGGGGTAAGCTCCTACGAGCAGTACTTC. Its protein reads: CASSEVLAGVSSYEQYF.